These 19 T cell receptor beta chains originate from one sample sequenced in a study of blood T cell repertoires in COVID-19. The table came from immunoSEQ multiplex PCR; TCRdb's copy has only in-frame clones and leaves some out. The data hold approximately 240,000 clones, with roughly 80% observed a single time. Sequenced material: PBMCs or T cells enriched from blood (not recorded which). Receptors originate from a woman in her forties with acute COVID-19.

The J gene is TRBJ1-6, the V gene TRBV6-5; D is perhaps TRBD1 (6 bases). The CDR3 sequence is 15 residues long. Germline CDR1 MNHEY, CDR2 SVGAGI. V was clipped by 5 bases and J by 6 bases, with 14 bases between them. DNA for the CDR3: TGTGCCAGCAGTCACCTGATGGACAGTAATTCACCCCTCCACTTT. Translation: CASSHLMDSNSPLHF.

The genes are TRBV7-8 and TRBJ2-1; TRBD2 aligns across 9 bases. From germline, CDR1 is SGHVS and CDR2 FQNEAQ. Losses at the gene ends were 2 bases for V and 2 bases for J; bases not matched to a gene: 16. CDR3 length: 20 residues. As DNA, the CDR3 is TGTGCCAGCAGCTTATCAAGAGAGAAAACGGGACTAGCCACCTACAATGAGCAGTTCTTC. Translated, it gives CASSLSREKTGLATYNEQFF.

The gene calls are TRBV19 and TRBJ2-1; 12 nucleotides align to TRBD2. CDR3 size: 15 residues. V dropped 6 bases and J dropped 6; count of bases not matched to a gene: 6. Germline CDR1 LNHDA, CDR2 SQIVND (reference sequence). This chain's CDR3 is CASREQLAGGNEQFF. CDR3 nucleotide sequence: TGTGCCAGTAGAGAACAACTAGCGGGAGGCAATGAGCAGTTCTTC.

The table lists this clone with a few counts. V is TRBV24-1 and J is TRBJ2-1, with D possibly matching TRBD1 (6 bases). V was pared by 0 bases and J by 9 bases, with 17 bases between. In germline, CDR1 is KGHDR, CDR2 SFDVKD. This CDR3 spans 16 amino acids. In DNA, the CDR3 is TGTGCCACCAGTGATTTGCAGGGGCCGCACCCAGGTGAGCAGTTCTTC. This sequence encodes CATSDLQGPHPGEQFF.

The gene calls are TRBV28 and TRBJ2-7, with D perhaps TRBD2 (8 bases). CDR3 length: 16 amino acids. CDR1 and CDR2 from the germline V gene are MDHEN and SYDVKM. The V and J ends lost 5 bases and 3 bases respectively, with 20 bases between them. Written as DNA, the CDR3 is TGTGCCAGCAGTATTCCCGGGAGGGGGCCCATCTACGAGCAGTACTTC. As protein: CASSIPGRGPIYEQYF.

V gene TRBV7-8 combines with J gene TRBJ2-1, with a weak D call TRBD2 (5 bases). This CDR3 has 12 amino acids. The germline V gene has CDR1 SGHVS and CDR2 FQNEAQ. The V end lost 5 bases, the J end lost 11 bases, and 13 bases lay between the germline ends. CDR3 DNA sequence: TGTGCCAGCAGCCTCCAGCGGTCCAAGCAGTTCTTC. Its protein is CASSLQRSKQFF.

The V call is TRBV30, the J call TRBJ1-1, with 7 bases fitting TRBD1. The germline V gene encodes CDR1 GTSNPN and CDR2 SVGIG (reference sequence). CDR3 length equals 16 residues. V was pared by 0 bases and J by 1 base, with 8 bases of the junction left unmatched. The CDR3 reads CAWSVGGAGGNTEAFF. The CDR3 DNA reads TGTGCCTGGAGTGTAGGGGGCGCGGGTGGGAACACTGAAGCTTTCTTT.

The table lists this clone with a count of one. The rearrangement links TRBV18 to TRBJ1-2; D gene uncertain. V dropped 5 bases and J dropped 2 bases, with 12 bases sitting between them. This CDR3 spans 14 amino acids. Germline-derived CDR1 and CDR2 are KGHSH and LQKENI. The CDR3 sequence is CASSSSGQNYGYTF. CDR3 nucleotide sequence: TGTGCCAGCTCAAGCAGCGGTCAAAACTATGGCTACACCTTC.

The rearrangement joins TRBV11-1 to TRBJ2-5; D remains ambiguous. This CDR3 region has 15 residues. Trimming shortened V by 0 bases and J by 0 bases, and 8 bases separated the two germline ends. The germline V gene encodes CDR1 SGHAT and CDR2 FQDESV (reference sequence). CDR3 amino acids: CASSLALGYQETQYF. Here the CDR3 DNA reads TGTGCCAGCAGCTTAGCGCTCGGGTACCAAGAGACCCAGTACTTC.

This clone was counted a few times. The rearrangement uses TRBV27 and TRBJ1-5; tentatively, D is TRBD1 (5 bases). V shed 6 bases and J shed 7 bases, with 16 bases lying between them. The germline V gene encodes CDR1 MNHEY and CDR2 SMNVEV (reference sequence). The CDR3 length is 14 residues. The CDR3 DNA follows: TGTGCCAGCAGCCCGCGTAGGGGCGAACAGCCCCAGCATTTT. Its protein product is CASSPRRGEQPQHF.

V and J are TRBV5-6 and TRBJ2-2, with 10 bases lining up with TRBD2. The CDR3 loop spans 16 amino acids. With 0 bases clipped from V and 5 bases from J, the junction kept 4 bases outside the gene matches. Germline CDR1 is SGHDT and CDR2 is YYEEEE. Written as DNA, the CDR3 is TGTGCCAGCAGCTTGGCCCCTAGCGGGAGAACCGGGGAGCTGTTTTTT. Residues: CASSLAPSGRTGELFF. Using reference TRBV5-6 and TRBJ2-2 for the parts outside the CDR3, the full variable domain is DAGVTQSPTHLIKTRGQQVTLRCSPKSGHDTVSWYQQALGQGPQFIFQYYEEEERQRGNFPDRFSGHQFPNYSSELNVNALLLGDSALYLCASSLAPSGRTGELFFGEGSRLTVL.

This clone was counted a few times. This chain uses TRBV19 with TRBJ1-1; D is undetermined. Between the trimmed V and J ends, which lost 2 bases and 5 bases, there was a span of 15 bases. Germline values: CDR1 LNHDA, CDR2 SQIVND (reference sequence). CDR3 size: 15 residues. The CDR3 protein is CASSILARGRTEAFF. CDR3 DNA sequence: TGTGCCAGTAGTATACTTGCCCGGGGAAGGACTGAAGCTTTCTTT.

The chain has TRBV28 and TRBJ1-5, with D uncertain. The V gene's germline CDR1 is MDHEN and CDR2 SYDVKM. With 1 base removed from V and 4 bases from J, the gap between germline ends came to 11 bases. CDR3 size: 15 residues. CDR3 in DNA: TGTGCCAGCAGTTTATCTCGCGGGGTAAATCAGCCCCAGCATTTT. The encoded protein is CASSLSRGVNQPQHF.

The table lists this clone with a count of one. V and J are TRBV12-3 or TRBV12-4 and TRBJ2-2; D perhaps matches TRBD1 (6 bases). The CDR3 is 13 amino acids. Trimming removed 6 bases at V and 6 bases at J, with 11 bases between. The CDR3 DNA reads TGTGCCAGCAGCACAGGGTGGGCCGGGGAGCTGTTTTTT. Its translation: CASSTGWAGELFF.

This rearrangement joins TRBV4-2 to TRBJ1-2, with a possible D match to TRBD1 (6 bases). The germline gives CDR1 LGHNA, CDR2 YNFKEQ. The V and J ends lost 6 bases and 8 bases respectively, with 16 bases between them. CDR3 size: 13 residues. The CDR3 protein is CASSPRGARGYTF. As DNA, the CDR3 is TGTGCCAGCAGTCCCCGGGGGGCGCGGGGCTACACCTTC.

In DNA form, the CDR3 reads TGTGCCAGCAGCCAAGGAGCGGCGAACAATGAGCAGTTCTTC. Translation gives CASSQGAANNEQFF. The chain has TRBV4-2 and TRBJ2-1, with TRBD2 as a possible D gene (5 bases). The V end lost 1 base, the J end lost 5 bases, and 9 bases lay between the germline ends. The CDR3 runs 14 residues. The germline V gene has CDR1 LGHNA and CDR2 YNFKEQ.

The V gene is TRBV30, the J gene TRBJ2-2; the D gene is possibly TRBD1 (6 bases). V gave up 2 bases and J gave up 0 bases, with 10 bases separating them. CDR1 and CDR2 from the germline V gene are GTSNPN and SVGIG (reference sequence). The CDR3 is made up of 15 amino acids. DNA for the CDR3: TGTGCCTGGAGTCGTGACAGGTCGAACACCGGGGAGCTGTTTTTT. Translating gives CAWSRDRSNTGELFF.

V and J are TRBV28 and TRBJ1-5; no firm D call. Germline assignment: CDR1 MDHEN and CDR2 SYDVKM. V was cut by 8 bases and J by 6 bases, with 14 bases left in between. CDR3 length equals 13 residues. In DNA form, the CDR3 reads TGTGCCAGCTCTTCTGTGGAGGCTCAGCCCCAGCATTTT. Its translation is CASSSVEAQPQHF.

This clone turned up a few times. This sequence joins TRBV19 and TRBJ1-4; D is unclear. The CDR3 extends over 17 amino acids. V dropped 3 bases and J dropped 4 bases, with 18 bases sitting between them. Germline CDR1 reads LNHDA; CDR2 reads SQIVND (reference sequence). In nucleotides, the CDR3 is TGTGCCAGTAGTATTTGGTTCGCGCGGCAAAATAATGAAAAACTGTTTTTT. Translated: CASSIWFARQNNEKLFF.